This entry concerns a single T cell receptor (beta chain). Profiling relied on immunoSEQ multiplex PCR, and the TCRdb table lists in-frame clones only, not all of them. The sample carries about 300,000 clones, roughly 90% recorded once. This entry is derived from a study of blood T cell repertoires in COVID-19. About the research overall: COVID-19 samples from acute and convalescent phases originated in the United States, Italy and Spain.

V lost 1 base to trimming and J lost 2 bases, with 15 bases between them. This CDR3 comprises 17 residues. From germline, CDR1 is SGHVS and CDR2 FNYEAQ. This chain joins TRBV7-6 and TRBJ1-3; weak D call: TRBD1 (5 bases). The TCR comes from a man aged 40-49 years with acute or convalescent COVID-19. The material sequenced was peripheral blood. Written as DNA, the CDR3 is TGTGCCAGCAGCTTAGGGGGCAGGTCTGTACCTGGAAACACCATATATTTT. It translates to CASSLGGRSVPGNTIYF. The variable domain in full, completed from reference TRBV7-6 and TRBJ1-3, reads GAGVSQSPRYKVTKRGQDVALRCDPISGHVSLYWYRQALGQGPEFLTYFNYEAQQDKSGLPNDRFSAERPEGSISTLTIQRTEQRDSAMYRCASSLGGRSVPGNTIYFGEGSWLTVV.